Listed here are 16 T cell receptor beta chains from one sample, sequenced in a study of T cell responses to AZD1222 COVID-19 vaccine. Sequencing was performed with immunoSEQ multiplex PCR; in TCRdb, only in-frame clones are kept and a portion is missing. Of about 81,000 clones in the sample, 92% were seen once. Here the sequenced sample was peripheral blood, taken on day 0 of AZD1222 vaccination. The receptors here all came from an adult in good health.

The chain carries TRBV5-8 and TRBJ2-7; maybe TRBD1 (6 bases). The V end was cut by 6 bases, the J end by 2 bases, with 15 bases between. The CDR3 runs to 14 residues. The germline CDR1 and CDR2 sequences are SGHTS and YDEGEE. The CDR3 DNA reads as TGTGCCAGCACCCCATGGACAGCCACCTACGAGCAGTACTTC. Translating gives CASTPWTATYEQYF.

This rearrangement joins TRBV19 to TRBJ2-1; D ambiguous. The V end was cut by 0 bases, the J end by 11 bases, with 8 bases between. The germline gives CDR1 LNHDA, CDR2 SQIVND (reference sequence). There are 12 residues in the CDR3. The CDR3 sequence is CASSIDRFKQFF. CDR3 nucleotide sequence: TGTGCCAGTAGTATAGATCGGTTCAAGCAGTTCTTC.

J is TRBJ2-5 and V is TRBV7-9; TRBD1 is a possible D gene (6 bases). Germline CDR1 reads SEHNR; CDR2 reads FQNEAQ (reference sequence). This CDR3 region has 16 residues. V dropped 2 bases and J dropped 1 base, with 14 bases sitting between them. CDR3 loop: CASSLFGLDSQETQYF. In DNA form, the CDR3 reads TGTGCCAGCAGCTTATTCGGCCTGGACAGCCAAGAGACCCAGTACTTC.

The rearrangement uses TRBV28 and TRBJ1-2, with unresolved D. CDR1 MDHEN and CDR2 SYDVKM come from the germline V gene. The germline V and J ends were trimmed by 5 bases and 8 bases, with 12 bases remaining between them. The CDR3 spans 12 residues. CDR3 in DNA: TGTGCCAGCAGTCTCCCCCCCGGGGGCTACACCTTC. Its translation: CASSLPPGGYTF.

This chain links TRBV5-4 with TRBJ2-1, with D hard to call. Germline CDR1 SGHNT, CDR2 YYREEE (reference sequence). The ends were cut back, 4 bases at V and 8 bases at J, with 10 bases in the middle. This CDR3 is built from 12 residues. The CDR3 protein is CASSDQGYEQFF. The CDR3 nucleotides are TGTGCCAGCAGCGACCAAGGGTATGAGCAGTTCTTC.

The J gene is TRBJ1-2, the V gene TRBV7-9, with D tentatively TRBD1 (6 bases). Trimming took off 5 bases at V and 6 bases at J, with 10 bases between the two ends. The CDR3 is made up of 12 amino acids. Germline V lookup: CDR1 SEHNR, CDR2 FQNEAQ (reference sequence). This chain's CDR3 is CASSLGQNGYTF. The CDR3 DNA sequence: TGTGCCAGCAGCCTTGGACAGAATGGCTACACCTTC.

The chain has TRBV18 and TRBJ2-5, with no clear D. The germline gives CDR1 KGHSH, CDR2 LQKENI. The V end lost 3 bases, the J end lost 4 bases, and 18 bases lay between the germline ends. This CDR3 is built from 16 residues. This CDR3 is CASSPPAPGYGETQYF. The DNA for the CDR3 is TGTGCCAGCTCACCCCCCGCCCCCGGGTACGGAGAGACCCAGTACTTC.

The V and J genes are TRBV5-8 and TRBJ1-2, with 9 bases aligning to TRBD1. Germline V lookup: CDR1 SGHTS, CDR2 YDEGEE. The CDR3 loop spans 18 amino acids. V gave up 0 bases and J gave up 0 bases; unmatched junction bases: 9. The CDR3, as DNA: TGTGCCAGCAGCTTGGGGCGGGACAGGGCTCGTGCTAACTATGGCTACACCTTC. It translates to CASSLGRDRARANYGYTF.

This chain links TRBV7-8 with TRBJ2-2; D tentatively fits TRBD1 or TRBD2 (5 bases each). Germline V gene sequence: CDR1 SGHVS, CDR2 FQNEAQ. The CDR3 has 16 amino acids. V gave up 5 bases and J gave up 7 bases, with 20 bases separating them. In DNA form, the CDR3 reads TGTGCCAGCAGCCTCTTTGGAACGGGACGGGGCGGGGAGCTGTTTTTT. This encodes CASSLFGTGRGGELFF.

This clone was seen just once. The CDR3 nucleotides read TGTGCCAGCAGCCGAGCGGGAGGGCCCTACAATGAGCAGTTCTTC. This gives the protein CASSRAGGPYNEQFF. V gene TRBV9 combines with J gene TRBJ2-1, with 10 bases lining up with TRBD2. The junction had 3 bases not matched to a gene; V was cut back by 4 bases and J by 2 bases. The germline CDR1 and CDR2 sequences are SGDLS and YYNGEE. The CDR3 has 15 amino acids.

The chain carries TRBV28 and TRBJ2-2; TRBD2 might be the D (5 bases). The CDR3 runs 16 residues. Germline V gives CDR1 MDHEN, CDR2 SYDVKM. Trimming removed 7 bases from V and 2 bases from J, with 17 bases in between. DNA for the CDR3: TGTGCCAGCAATTCCCCGAGCGGCCTTAACACCGGGGAGCTGTTTTTT. Translation: CASNSPSGLNTGELFF.

V usage is TRBV5-4 and J usage is TRBJ1-2, with 7 bases lining up with TRBD1. The CDR3 length is 15 residues. J gave up 6 bases and V 2 bases, and 10 bases lay outside the gene matches. CDR1 and CDR2 (germline): SGHNT, YYREEE (reference sequence). The CDR3 nucleotides read TGTGCCAGCAGCTTAAACGGACAGGTGGCGGATGGCTACACCTTC. Translated, it gives CASSLNGQVADGYTF. Full variable domain (remainder filled in from reference TRBV5-4 and TRBJ1-2): ETGVTQSPTHLIKTRGQQVTLRCSSQSGHNTVSWYQQALGQGPQFIFQYYREEENGRGNFPPRFSGLQFPNYSSELNVNALELDDSALYLCASSLNGQVADGYTFGSGTRLTVV.

The CDR3 spells CASSPGGPYEQYF. The CDR3 coding sequence is TGTGCCAGCAGTCCTGGGGGGCCCTACGAGCAGTACTTC. The chain couples TRBV28 to TRBJ2-7; perhaps D is TRBD1 or TRBD2 (6 bases each). CDR1 MDHEN and CDR2 SYDVKM come from the germline V gene. The V end was cut by 5 bases, the J end by 2 bases, with 10 bases between. The CDR3 contains 13 residues.

The genes are TRBV12-3 or TRBV12-4 and TRBJ1-1, with 9 bases identical to TRBD1. J lost 11 bases, V lost 6 bases, and 10 bases had no gene match. The CDR3 is 13 residues long. CDR3: CASSHGQGRKAFF. The CDR3 bases are TGTGCCAGCAGCCATGGACAGGGGAGGAAGGCTTTCTTT.

The chain's CDR3 is CAWSQGRAYEQYF. The CDR3, as DNA: TGTGCCTGGAGTCAGGGCAGGGCCTACGAGCAGTACTTC. The chain links TRBV30 to TRBJ2-7; TRBD1 is a possible D gene (5 bases). V was clipped by 2 bases and J by 2 bases, with 10 bases between them. The length of the CDR3 is 13 residues. The germline V gene has CDR1 GTSNPN and CDR2 SVGIG (reference sequence). Filled out from reference TRBV30 and TRBJ2-7, the complete variable domain reads SQTIHQWPATLVQPVGSPLSLECTVEGTSNPNLYWYRQAAGRGLQLLFYSVGIGQISSEVPQNLSASRPQDRQFILSSKKLLLSDSGFYLCAWSQGRAYEQYFGPGTRLTVT.

The chain uses TRBV6-5 and TRBJ2-1; unclear D gene. This CDR3 contains 13 residues. Trimming shortened V by 5 bases and J by 4 bases, and 9 bases separated the two germline ends. Germline CDR1 and CDR2: MNHEY and SVGAGI. The CDR3 protein is CASSPTDYNEQFF. CDR3 bases: TGTGCCAGCAGTCCGACTGATTACAATGAGCAGTTCTTC.